This is a list of T cell receptor beta chains from one sample in a study of blood T cell repertoires in COVID-19. The assay was immunoSEQ multiplex PCR, and TCRdb's table has in-frame clones only and misses some. Counted here are fewer than 200,000 clones, approximately 82% occurring once; the ten biggest clones make up more than 4.5%. Sample: PBMCs or T cells enriched from blood (not recorded which). The source is an older woman with acute COVID-19. CDR3s include the opening cysteine and the closing phenylalanine or tryptophan. D genes are given only for firm matches. Size is omitted from some rows. Given values are once, few, many or a class for expanded clones.

J: TRBJ1-5
size: few
V: TRBV28
D: TRBD1
DNA: TGTGCCAGCAGGATGTCGACAGGGTATGGCCCGGATCAGCCCCAGCATTTT
CDR3: CASRMSTGYGPDQPQHF

J: TRBJ1-1
size: -
V: TRBV14
D: -
DNA: TGTGCCAGCAGCCAGGGCCGACAGGAAATCATGAACACTGAAGCTTTCTTT
CDR3: CASSQGRQEIMNTEAFF

J: TRBJ2-1
size: -
V: TRBV27
D: TRBD1
DNA: TGTGCCAGCAGGGGATTGGGACAGGGGGACAATGAGCAGTTCTTC
CDR3: CASRGLGQGDNEQFF

J: TRBJ2-1
size: -
V: TRBV6-5
D: -
DNA: TGTGCCAGCACCCATACTAGAACCTACAATGAGCAGTTCTTC
CDR3: CASTHTRTYNEQFF

J: TRBJ2-1
size: -
V: TRBV4-3
D: TRBD2
DNA: TGCGCCAGCAGCCTACGACTAGCGACCTCCTACAATGAGCAGTTCTTC
CDR3: CASSLRLATSYNEQFF

J: TRBJ1-4
size: -
V: TRBV7-2
D: -
DNA: TGTGCCAGCAGCTTATCCTTGACACGCAGGAATGAAAAACTGTTTTTT
CDR3: CASSLSLTRRNEKLFF

J: TRBJ1-5
size: -
V: TRBV4-1
D: -
DNA: TGCGCCAGCAGCCAAGAATTTTGGCAGAGCAATCAGCCCCAGCATTTT
CDR3: CASSQEFWQSNQPQHF

J: TRBJ1-5
size: -
V: TRBV7-2
D: -
DNA: TGTGCCAGCAGCTCCAGATGGGGGGGTTTGGATCAGCCCCAGCATTTT
CDR3: CASSSRWGGLDQPQHF

J: TRBJ1-5
size: -
V: TRBV4-2
D: -
DNA: TGTGCCAGCAGCCAAGATGAGGGTCAGCCCCAGCATTTT
CDR3: CASSQDEGQPQHF

J: TRBJ1-6
size: few
V: TRBV19
D: TRBD1
DNA: TGTGCCAGTAGTTCCGGGACAGGGGGTCGATCACCCCTCCACTTT
CDR3: CASSSGTGGRSPLHF

J: TRBJ1-1
size: -
V: TRBV12-5
D: -
DNA: TGTGCTAGTGGTCAGGTAGTTCACACTGAAGCTTTCTTT
CDR3: CASGQVVHTEAFF

J: TRBJ1-1
size: -
V: TRBV10-3
D: -
DNA: TGTGCCATCCATGCAGGCCTGAACACTGAAGCTTTCTTT
CDR3: CAIHAGLNTEAFF

J: TRBJ2-1
size: few
V: TRBV4-2
D: -
DNA: TGTGCCAGCAGACAGGGTTATGAGCAGTTCTTC
CDR3: CASRQGYEQFF

J: TRBJ2-2
size: -
V: TRBV30
D: -
DNA: TGTGCCTACTCCGGGACACTGAACACCGGGGAGCTGTTTTTT
CDR3: CAYSGTLNTGELFF

J: TRBJ2-3
size: -
V: TRBV10-1
D: -
DNA: TGCGCCAGCAGTGGAGAGAAGCGGGCCACAGATACGCAGTATTTT
CDR3: CASSGEKRATDTQYF

J: TRBJ1-4
size: once
V: TRBV6-5
D: TRBD1
DNA: TGTGCCAGCGGTATCCACCGGACAGGAGAAAAACTGTTTTTT
CDR3: CASGIHRTGEKLFF

J: TRBJ1-2
size: -
V: TRBV10-3
D: -
DNA: TGTGCCATCAGTGAGTCGCAGGGGAGTCGTGGCTACACCTTC
CDR3: CAISESQGSRGYTF

J: TRBJ1-5
size: -
V: TRBV18
D: TRBD1
DNA: TGTGCCAGCTCAACCGGGACAGAGGCTCAGCCCCAGCATTTT
CDR3: CASSTGTEAQPQHF

J: TRBJ2-1
size: -
V: TRBV6-4
D: TRBD2
DNA: TGTGCCAGCGGACGAGCGGGAGTCTCCTACAATGAGCAGTTCTTC
CDR3: CASGRAGVSYNEQFF

J: TRBJ2-1
size: -
V: TRBV5-1
D: TRBD1
DNA: TGCGCCAGCAGCTTATCCGGGACAGGGGTAGGTAGGGAGCAGTTCTTC
CDR3: CASSLSGTGVGREQFF

J: TRBJ1-5
size: once
V: TRBV5-6
D: TRBD1
DNA: TGTGCCAGCAGCTACTCAGGGGGGAGTCAGCCCCAGCATTTT
CDR3: CASSYSGGSQPQHF

J: TRBJ2-3
size: -
V: TRBV5-1
D: -
DNA: TGCGCCAGCAGCGAGTCAGGGGGCACAGATACGCAGTATTTT
CDR3: CASSESGGTDTQYF

J: TRBJ2-7
size: -
V: TRBV7-9
D: TRBD1
DNA: TGTGCCAGCAGCAAACCGGGACAGGGCTACGAGCAGTACTTC
CDR3: CASSKPGQGYEQYF

J: TRBJ1-2
size: -
V: TRBV7-2
D: -
DNA: TGTGCCAGCAGCACCCCGGGGAGGTATGGCTACACCTTC
CDR3: CASSTPGRYGYTF

J: TRBJ1-5
size: -
V: TRBV7-4
D: -
DNA: TGTGCCAGCAGCACACAGGACGGTACCCGAAATCAGCCCCAGCATTTT
CDR3: CASSTQDGTRNQPQHF

J: TRBJ1-4
size: few
V: TRBV2
D: TRBD1
DNA: TGTGCCAGCAGCCTCCCGGGACAGGGACGAACTAATGAAAAACTGTTTTTT
CDR3: CASSLPGQGRTNEKLFF

J: TRBJ2-1
size: -
V: TRBV5-1
D: TRBD2
DNA: TGCGCCAGCAGCCGTAGCGGGGGGCCTCAGGATGAGCAGTTCTTC
CDR3: CASSRSGGPQDEQFF

J: TRBJ1-2
size: -
V: TRBV6-5
D: -
DNA: TGTGCCAGCAGTCGGCTTGGGCAGTCTCTCTATGGCTACACCTTC
CDR3: CASSRLGQSLYGYTF

J: TRBJ2-7
size: -
V: TRBV7-2
D: -
DNA: TGTGCCAGCAGTTGGGCCGGGAGAGGCCTCGAGCAGTACTTC
CDR3: CASSWAGRGLEQYF

J: TRBJ1-3
size: -
V: TRBV20-1
D: -
DNA: TGCAGTGCTATTCATGGAAACACCATATATTTT
CDR3: CSAIHGNTIYF

J: TRBJ2-5
size: many
V: TRBV6-1
D: TRBD2
DNA: TGTGCCAGCAGTGAAGCAGGTAGCGGGGTCCAAGAGACCCAGTACTTC
CDR3: CASSEAGSGVQETQYF

J: TRBJ2-5
size: -
V: TRBV18
D: TRBD2
DNA: TGTGCCAGCTCACCATTTTTGTCTAGCGGGAGGGCCTCAGAGACCCAGTACTTC
CDR3: CASSPFLSSGRASETQYF

J: TRBJ1-2
size: once
V: TRBV27
D: TRBD1
DNA: TGTGCCAGCAGTCCCTTGGTCGGGACAGGGAACGTAGTGGTCGGCTACACCTTC
CDR3: CASSPLVGTGNVVVGYTF

J: TRBJ1-2
size: -
V: TRBV30
D: -
DNA: TGTGCCTGGAGAAGATGGGGCGGGAGAGACGGCTACACCTTC
CDR3: CAWRRWGGRDGYTF

J: TRBJ2-2
size: -
V: TRBV29-1
D: TRBD2
DNA: TGCAGCGTGGGCCTAGCGGCGAACACCGGGGAGCTGTTTTTT
CDR3: CSVGLAANTGELFF

J: TRBJ1-2
size: -
V: TRBV7-9
D: TRBD1
DNA: TGTGCCAGCAGCTTAGTCCGTGGCAGGGGGAACTATGGCTACACCTTC
CDR3: CASSLVRGRGNYGYTF

J: TRBJ1-1
size: -
V: TRBV6-5
D: -
DNA: TGTGCCAGCAGTTACTCTCCCTATAATGAAGCTTTCTTT
CDR3: CASSYSPYNEAFF

J: TRBJ1-2
size: -
V: TRBV29-1
D: TRBD1
DNA: TGCAGCGTGACAGGGGGTGTGAGTGGCTACACCTTC
CDR3: CSVTGGVSGYTF

J: TRBJ1-4
size: -
V: TRBV9
D: -
DNA: TGTGCCAGCAGCGTAGGCGGGCACCCTAATGAAAAACTGTTTTTT
CDR3: CASSVGGHPNEKLFF

J: TRBJ2-3
size: -
V: TRBV5-1
D: TRBD1
DNA: TGCGCCAGCAGCGAAGGACAGGGAATAGATACGCAGTATTTT
CDR3: CASSEGQGIDTQYF

J: TRBJ1-4
size: -
V: TRBV6-9
D: -
DNA: TGTGCCAGCAGGCCGGAGGATGAAAAACTGTTTTTT
CDR3: CASRPEDEKLFF

J: TRBJ2-5
size: -
V: TRBV19
D: -
DNA: TGTGCCAGTAAGGTTGGAGGTACCCAGTACTTC
CDR3: CASKVGGTQYF

J: TRBJ2-1
size: -
V: TRBV4-2
D: -
DNA: TGTGCCAGCAGCCAAGATGGCAGTACCAATGAGCAGTTCTTC
CDR3: CASSQDGSTNEQFF

J: TRBJ2-5
size: -
V: TRBV7-9
D: -
DNA: TGTGCCAGCAGTTTCCAGGGGCTCCAAGAGACCCAGTACTTC
CDR3: CASSFQGLQETQYF

J: TRBJ1-2
size: few
V: TRBV4-2
D: -
DNA: TGTGCCAGCAGCCAAACTCCAGGGGTCTTTGGCTACACCTTC
CDR3: CASSQTPGVFGYTF

J: TRBJ1-5
size: -
V: TRBV12-3/TRBV12-4
D: -
DNA: TGTGCCAGCAGTCCAGGGGTACAGCCCCAGCATTTT
CDR3: CASSPGVQPQHF

J: TRBJ2-5
size: once
V: TRBV7-9
D: TRBD1
DNA: TGTGCCAGCAGCTCGCGTGGGACAGGGGAACGTCAGGAGACCCAGTACTTC
CDR3: CASSSRGTGERQETQYF

J: TRBJ1-5
size: -
V: TRBV18
D: -
DNA: TGTGCCAGCTCATACCTAGATAAGAATCAGCCCCAGCATTTT
CDR3: CASSYLDKNQPQHF

J: TRBJ1-5
size: -
V: TRBV15
D: TRBD1
DNA: TGTGCCACCAGCAGAGATTCAGGGGGGCTAGGTCAGCCCCAGCATTTT
CDR3: CATSRDSGGLGQPQHF

J: TRBJ2-7
size: -
V: TRBV7-8
D: -
DNA: TGTGCCAGCAGCGCACCGCAGGGCGGAGCCAGCAACGAGCAGTACTTC
CDR3: CASSAPQGGASNEQYF

J: TRBJ2-1
size: -
V: TRBV18
D: -
DNA: TGTGCCAGCTCACCAATAGTGCGCGATGAGCAGTTCTTC
CDR3: CASSPIVRDEQFF